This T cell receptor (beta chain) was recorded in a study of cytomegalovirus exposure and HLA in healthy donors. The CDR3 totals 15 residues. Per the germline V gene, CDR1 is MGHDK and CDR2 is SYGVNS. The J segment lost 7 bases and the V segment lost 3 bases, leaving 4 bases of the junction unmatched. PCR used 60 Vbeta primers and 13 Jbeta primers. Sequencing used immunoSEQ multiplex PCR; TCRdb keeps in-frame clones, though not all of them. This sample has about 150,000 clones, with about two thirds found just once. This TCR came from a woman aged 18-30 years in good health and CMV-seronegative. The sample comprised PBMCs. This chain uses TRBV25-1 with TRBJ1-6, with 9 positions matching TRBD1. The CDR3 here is CASSETGGYNSPLHF. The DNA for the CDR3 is TGTGCCAGCAGTGAGACAGGGGGTTACAATTCACCCCTCCACTTT. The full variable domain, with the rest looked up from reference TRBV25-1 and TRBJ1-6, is EADIYQTPRYLVIGTGKKITLECSQTMGHDKMYWYQQDPGMELHLIHYSYGVNSTEKGDLSSESTVSRIRTEHFPLTLESARPSHTSQYLCASSETGGYNSPLHFGNGTRLTVT.